This TCR beta chain was sequenced during a study of blood T cell repertoires in COVID-19. Study-wide context: Spain, Italy and the United States supplied samples that represented acute and convalescent COVID-19. From T cells, B-cell-depleted T cells, or PBMCs came the material, which was cDNA or gDNA.

Participants were aged roughly 18 to 90 years, lived in about two dozen US areas, and enrolled virtually. How the authors handled the data: Estimation of nucleated cell counts was performed using reference gene primer amplification. Assay used: immunoSEQ multiplex PCR; TCRdb lists only in-frame clones, some missing. V, J and clone size are taken as reported in that table, and D and trimming were inferred from the DNA itself. This table holds some 230,000 clones, just under 85% found once. The specimen was PBMCs or T cells enriched from blood (not recorded which). This TCR was recovered from a woman aged 35 to 49 with acute COVID-19.

The chain's CDR3 is CASSGGGPGQTYEQYF. The CDR3 DNA is TGTGCCAGCAGCGGGGGAGGGCCGGGACAAACTTACGAGCAGTACTTC. The J gene is TRBJ2-7, the V gene TRBV9, with D perhaps TRBD2 (7 bases). The CDR3 has 16 amino acids. Germline assignment: CDR1 SGDLS and CDR2 YYNGEE. Between the trimmed V and J ends, which lost 3 bases and 4 bases, there was a span of 20 bases.